This T cell receptor (beta chain) was sequenced during a study of shared clonotypes between healthy human individuals. The assay was immunoSEQ multiplex PCR, and TCRdb's table has in-frame clones only and misses some. The repertoire holds hundreds of thousands of clones, nearly 95% seen once, with 24% in the top ten. Germline V gene sequence: CDR1 SGHNT, CDR2 YYREEE (reference sequence). V was cut by 1 base and J by 3 bases, with 5 bases left in between. This CDR3 comprises 13 residues. Only CD45RO-negative cells positively selected for CCR7 counted as naive CD8 cells, so terminally differentiated effector memory CD45RA+ cells were excluded.

Sequenced material: naive CD8+ T cells sorted from blood. V is TRBV5-4 and J is TRBJ2-1; no firm D call. This sequence originates from a man aged 30 to 39 in good health. CDR3 coding DNA: TGTGCCAGCAGCTTGCAACACTACAATGAGCAGTTCTTC. Protein: CASSLQHYNEQFF.